The clone carrying this T cell receptor beta chain was counted a single time. Its antigen is not identified. The sample belongs to a study of blood T cells in healthy people across ages. The study's findings and limits: The fall in TCR beta diversity per million T cells was roughly linear with age.

Trimming took off 3 bases at V and 3 bases at J, with 8 bases between the two ends. The length of the CDR3 is 12 residues. Germline assignment: CDR1 DFQATT and CDR2 SNEGSKA (reference sequence). A sample-barcoded 5' primer and a J-beta primer mix were used in a second PCR of about 7 to 12 cycles. Template switching added a 12-random-nucleotide identifier to every cDNA molecule. TCRdb independently ran MiXCR on the 5' RACE reads; one entry per CDR3 protein. The sample records some 1,000,000 distinct CDR3 sequences, under 30% being singletons. This sample was shared with a second study, whose subject was T cells of mothers and their children.

The gene calls are TRBV20-1 and TRBJ1-1; D remains unclear. The clonotype was recovered from a girl aged 2 to 10 in good health. Sequencing was performed on blood. CDR3 nucleotides: TGCAGTGCTAGTTTTTTGGACACTGAAGCTTTCTTT. It encodes CSASFLDTEAFF.